This TCR beta chain came from a study of early T cells in non-severe SARS-CoV-2 infection. Study-level findings and limits: The study's VDJdb matching favored anti-spike CD8 responses and missed private and CD4 specificities.

Attachment of unique molecular identifiers to individual cDNA molecules was performed. TCRdb ran MiXCR on the 5' RACE reads and lists one entry per CDR3 protein. This table holds over 30,000 distinct CDR3 sequences, 4.7% found once. There are 16 residues in the CDR3. Between the trimmed V and J ends, which lost 3 bases and 0 bases, there was a span of 13 bases. Germline CDR1 is SGHTA and CDR2 is FQGNSA. This clonotype was picked up many times. What it binds is not known. Source material: whole blood. The rearrangement joins TRBV7-2 to TRBJ2-3, with a possible D match to TRBD2 (6 bases). This TCR came from an adult who was a healthcare worker with PCR-confirmed SARS-CoV-2 infection or an uninfected control (not recorded which). In nucleotides, the CDR3 is TGTGCCAGCAGCTTCCGGGGACTGGCTAGCACAGATACGCAGTATTTT. This codes for CASSFRGLASTDTQYF.